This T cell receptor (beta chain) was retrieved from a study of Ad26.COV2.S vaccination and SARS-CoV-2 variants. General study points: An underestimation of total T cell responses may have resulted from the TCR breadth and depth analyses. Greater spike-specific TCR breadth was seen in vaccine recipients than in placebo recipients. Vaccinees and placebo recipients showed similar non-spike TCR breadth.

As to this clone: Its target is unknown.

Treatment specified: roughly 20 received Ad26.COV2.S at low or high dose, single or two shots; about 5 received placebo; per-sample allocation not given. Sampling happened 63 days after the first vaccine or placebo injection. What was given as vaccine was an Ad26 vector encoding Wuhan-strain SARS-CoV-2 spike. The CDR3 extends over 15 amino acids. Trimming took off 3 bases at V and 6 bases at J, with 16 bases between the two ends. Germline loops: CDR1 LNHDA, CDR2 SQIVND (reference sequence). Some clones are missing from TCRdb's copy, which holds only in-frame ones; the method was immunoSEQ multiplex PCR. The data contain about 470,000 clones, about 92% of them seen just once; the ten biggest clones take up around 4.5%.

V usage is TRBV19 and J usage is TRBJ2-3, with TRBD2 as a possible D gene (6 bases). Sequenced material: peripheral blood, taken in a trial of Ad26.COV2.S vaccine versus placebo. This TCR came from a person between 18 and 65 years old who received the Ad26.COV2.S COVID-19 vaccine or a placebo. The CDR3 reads CASSMGAGPRDTQYF. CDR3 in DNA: TGTGCCAGTAGTATGGGAGCGGGCCCTCGGGATACGCAGTATTTT.